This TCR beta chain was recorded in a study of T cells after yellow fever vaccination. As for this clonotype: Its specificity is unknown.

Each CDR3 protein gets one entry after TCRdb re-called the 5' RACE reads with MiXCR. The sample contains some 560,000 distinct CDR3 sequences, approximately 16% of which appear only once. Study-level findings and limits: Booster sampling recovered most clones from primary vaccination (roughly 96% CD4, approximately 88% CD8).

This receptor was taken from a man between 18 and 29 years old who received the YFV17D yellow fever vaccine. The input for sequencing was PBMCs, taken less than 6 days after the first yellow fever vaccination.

The CDR3 DNA follows: TGCAGTGGAACTGGAGGACTAGACAGAGATACGCAGTATTTT. Translating gives CSGTGGLDRDTQYF. The chain has TRBV20-1 and TRBJ2-3, with 7 bases lining up with TRBD2. This CDR3 spans 14 amino acids. After removal of 7 bases from V and 5 bases from J, the junction contained 12 bases not matched to a gene. Germline values: CDR1 DFQATT, CDR2 SNEGSKA (reference sequence).